Reported below is one TCR beta chain. The CDR3 end falls 3 residues outside the read, so it is completed with the germline J gene. Repertoires were generated with immunoSEQ multiplex PCR, while TCRdb's copy carries only in-frame clones and drops some. The specimen's table records about 35,000 clones. The CDR3 has 14 amino acids. After removal of 7 bases from V and 2 bases from J, the junction contained 7 bases not matched to a gene. Looked up from germline, CDR1 is SEHNR and CDR2 is FQNEAQ (reference sequence). The record originates from a study of T cells in women clearing cervical HPV infection. This clonotype originated in a woman aged 18 to 69 with a cervical HPV16 infection that either progressed to CIN3+ or cleared (not recorded which). The specimen sequenced was blood buffy coat. The chain joins TRBV7-9 to TRBJ2-5; 7 nucleotides line up with TRBD2. The part of the CDR3 DNA that was read is TGTGCCAGCACCCTAGCCGGGGGGCAAGAGACC. The encoded protein is CASTLAGGQET. The entire CDR3 sequence reads CASTLAGGQETQYF.